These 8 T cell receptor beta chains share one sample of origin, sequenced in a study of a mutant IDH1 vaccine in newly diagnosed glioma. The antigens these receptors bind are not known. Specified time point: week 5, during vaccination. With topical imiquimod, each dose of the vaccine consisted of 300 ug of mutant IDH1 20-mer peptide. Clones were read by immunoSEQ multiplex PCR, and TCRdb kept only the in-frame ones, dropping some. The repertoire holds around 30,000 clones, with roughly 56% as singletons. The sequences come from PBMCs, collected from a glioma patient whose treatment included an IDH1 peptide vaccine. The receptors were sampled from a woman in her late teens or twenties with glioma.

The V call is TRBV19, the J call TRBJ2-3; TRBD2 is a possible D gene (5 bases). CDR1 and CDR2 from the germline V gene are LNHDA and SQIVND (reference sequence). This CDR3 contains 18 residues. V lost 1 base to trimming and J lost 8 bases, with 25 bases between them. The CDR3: CASSIVEGSSGIQSTQYF. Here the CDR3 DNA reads TGTGCCAGTAGTATAGTCGAAGGATCCAGCGGCATCCAGTCTACGCAGTATTTT.

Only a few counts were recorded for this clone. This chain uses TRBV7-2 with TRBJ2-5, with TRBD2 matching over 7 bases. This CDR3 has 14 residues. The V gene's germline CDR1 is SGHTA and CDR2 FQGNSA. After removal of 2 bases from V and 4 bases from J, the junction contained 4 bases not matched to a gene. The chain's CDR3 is CASSLTWGGETQYF. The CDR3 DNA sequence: TGTGCCAGCAGCTTAACTTGGGGGGGAGAGACCCAGTACTTC. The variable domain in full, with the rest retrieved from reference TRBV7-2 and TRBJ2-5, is GAGVSQSPSNKVTEKGKDVELRCDPISGHTALYWYRQSLGQGLEFLIYFQGNSAPDKSGLPSDRFSAERTGGSVSTLTIQRTQQEDSAVYLCASSLTWGGETQYFGPGTRLLVL.

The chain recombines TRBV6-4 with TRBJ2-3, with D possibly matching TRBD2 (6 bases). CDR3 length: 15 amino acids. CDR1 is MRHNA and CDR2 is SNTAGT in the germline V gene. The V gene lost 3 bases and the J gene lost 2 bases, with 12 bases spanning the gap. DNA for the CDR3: TGTGCCAGCAGTGAATCCGGGACTCCCACAGATACGCAGTATTTT. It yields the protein CASSESGTPTDTQYF.

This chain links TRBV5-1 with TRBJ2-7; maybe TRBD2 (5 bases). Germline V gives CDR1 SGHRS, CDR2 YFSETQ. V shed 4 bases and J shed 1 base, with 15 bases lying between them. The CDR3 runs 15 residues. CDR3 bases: TGCGCCAGCAGCGACGGGCCCGGGGATTCCTACGAGCAGTACTTC. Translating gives CASSDGPGDSYEQYF. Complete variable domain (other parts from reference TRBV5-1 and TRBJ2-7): KAGVTQTPRYLIKTRGQQVTLSCSPISGHRSVSWYQQTPGQGLQFLFEYFSETQRNKGNFPGRFSGRQFSNSRSEMNVSTLELGDSALYLCASSDGPGDSYEQYFGPGTRLTVT.

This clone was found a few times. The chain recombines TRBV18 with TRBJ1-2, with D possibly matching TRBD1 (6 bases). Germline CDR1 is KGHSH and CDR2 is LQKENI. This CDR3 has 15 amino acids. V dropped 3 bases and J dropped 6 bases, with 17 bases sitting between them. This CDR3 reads CASSPVSGAVDGYTF. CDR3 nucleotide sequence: TGTGCCAGCTCACCGGTTTCGGGGGCTGTGGATGGCTACACCTTC.

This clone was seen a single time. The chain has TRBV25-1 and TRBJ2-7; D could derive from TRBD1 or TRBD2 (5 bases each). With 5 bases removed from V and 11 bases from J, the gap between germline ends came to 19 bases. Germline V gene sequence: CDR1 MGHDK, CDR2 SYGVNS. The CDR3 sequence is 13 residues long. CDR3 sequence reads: CASSPPTGGSKYF. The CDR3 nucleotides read TGTGCCAGCAGTCCACCGACTGGGGGAAGTAAGTACTTC.

The CDR3 sequence: CASSLVGQGAKYTQYF. The CDR3 DNA reads as TGTGCCAGCAGCTTGGTCGGACAGGGGGCGAAATATACGCAGTATTTT. The chain couples TRBV5-8 to TRBJ2-3, with 11 positions matching TRBD1. Germline V gene lookup returns CDR1 SGHTS and CDR2 YDEGEE. V dropped 0 bases and J dropped 7; count of bases not matched to a gene: 7. The CDR3 runs 16 residues.

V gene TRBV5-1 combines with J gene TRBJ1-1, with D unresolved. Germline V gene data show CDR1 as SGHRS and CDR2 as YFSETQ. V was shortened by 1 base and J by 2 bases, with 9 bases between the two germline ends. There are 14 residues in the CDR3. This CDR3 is CASSLLRANTEAFF. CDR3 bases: TGCGCCAGCAGCTTGCTTCGGGCTAACACTGAAGCTTTCTTT.